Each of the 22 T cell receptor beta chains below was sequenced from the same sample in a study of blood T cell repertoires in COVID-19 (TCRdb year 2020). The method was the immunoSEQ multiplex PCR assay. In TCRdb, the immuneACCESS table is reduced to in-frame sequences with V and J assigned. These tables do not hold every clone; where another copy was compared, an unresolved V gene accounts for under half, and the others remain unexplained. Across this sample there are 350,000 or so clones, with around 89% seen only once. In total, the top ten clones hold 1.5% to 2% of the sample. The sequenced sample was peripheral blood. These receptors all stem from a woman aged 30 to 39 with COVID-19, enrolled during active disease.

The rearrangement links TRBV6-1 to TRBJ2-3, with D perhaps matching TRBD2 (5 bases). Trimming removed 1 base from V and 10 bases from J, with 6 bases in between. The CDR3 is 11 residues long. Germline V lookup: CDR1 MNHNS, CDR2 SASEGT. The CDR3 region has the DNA TGTGCCAGCAGTGAAGGGACTGCGCAGTATTTT. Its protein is CASSEGTAQYF.

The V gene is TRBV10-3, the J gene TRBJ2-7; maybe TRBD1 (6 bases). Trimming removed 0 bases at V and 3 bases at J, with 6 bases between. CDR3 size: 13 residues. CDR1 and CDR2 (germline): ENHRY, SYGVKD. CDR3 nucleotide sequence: TGTGCCATCAGTGAGTCGGACAGCTACGAGCAGTACGTC. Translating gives CAISESDSYEQYV.

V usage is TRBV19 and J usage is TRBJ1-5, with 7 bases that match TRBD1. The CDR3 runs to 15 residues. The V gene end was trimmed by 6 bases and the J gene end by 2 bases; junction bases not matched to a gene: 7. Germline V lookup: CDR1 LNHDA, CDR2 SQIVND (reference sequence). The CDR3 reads CASRMTGRGNQPQHF. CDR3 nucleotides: TGTGCCAGTAGGATGACAGGGAGAGGCAATCAGCCCCAGCATTTT.

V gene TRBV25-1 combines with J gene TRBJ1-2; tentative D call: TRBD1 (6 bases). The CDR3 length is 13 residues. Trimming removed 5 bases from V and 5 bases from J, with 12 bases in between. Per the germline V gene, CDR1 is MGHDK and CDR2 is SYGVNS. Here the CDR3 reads CASSQGNLYGYTF. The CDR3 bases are TGTGCCAGCAGTCAGGGGAATCTTTATGGCTACACCTTC.

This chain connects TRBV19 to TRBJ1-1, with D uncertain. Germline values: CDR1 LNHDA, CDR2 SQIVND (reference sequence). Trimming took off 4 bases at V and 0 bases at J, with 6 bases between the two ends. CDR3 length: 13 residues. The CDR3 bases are TGTGCCAGTAGTAGTGTAGTGAACACTGAAGCTTTCTTT. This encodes CASSSVVNTEAFF.

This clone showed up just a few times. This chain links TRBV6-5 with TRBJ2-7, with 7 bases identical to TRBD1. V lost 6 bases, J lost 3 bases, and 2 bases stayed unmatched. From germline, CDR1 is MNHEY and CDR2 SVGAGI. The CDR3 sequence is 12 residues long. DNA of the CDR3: TGTGCCAGCAGGGACAGGCACTACGAGCAGTACTTC. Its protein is CASRDRHYEQYF.

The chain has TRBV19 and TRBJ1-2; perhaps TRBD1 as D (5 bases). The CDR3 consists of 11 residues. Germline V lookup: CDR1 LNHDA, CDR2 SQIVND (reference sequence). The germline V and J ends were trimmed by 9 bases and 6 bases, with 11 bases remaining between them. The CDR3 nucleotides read TGTGCCAGCCTATGGGGCCATGGCTACACCTTC. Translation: CASLWGHGYTF. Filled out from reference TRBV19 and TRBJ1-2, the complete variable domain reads DGGITQSPKYLFRKEGQNVTLSCEQNLNHDAMYWYRQDPGQGLRLIYYSQIVNDFQKGDIAEGYSVSREKKESFPLTVTSAQKNPTAFYLCASLWGHGYTFGSGTRLTVV.

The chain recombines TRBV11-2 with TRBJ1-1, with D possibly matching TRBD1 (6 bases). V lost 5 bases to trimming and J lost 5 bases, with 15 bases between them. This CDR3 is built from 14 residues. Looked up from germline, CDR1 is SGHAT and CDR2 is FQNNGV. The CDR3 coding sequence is TGTGCCAGCAGCACAAGGGGGGGTTTGACTGAAGCTTTCTTT. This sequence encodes CASSTRGGLTEAFF. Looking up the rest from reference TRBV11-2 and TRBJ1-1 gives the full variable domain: EAGVAQSPRYKIIEKRQSVAFWCNPISGHATLYWYQQILGQGPKLLIQFQNNGVVDDSQLPKDRFSAERLKGVDSTLKIQPAKLEDSAVYLCASSTRGGLTEAFFGQGTRLTVV.

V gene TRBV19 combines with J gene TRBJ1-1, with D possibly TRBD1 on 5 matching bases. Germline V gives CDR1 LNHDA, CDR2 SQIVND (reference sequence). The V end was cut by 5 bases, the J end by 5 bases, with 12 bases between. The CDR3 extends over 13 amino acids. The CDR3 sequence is CASSAQGRTEAFF. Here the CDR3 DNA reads TGTGCCAGTAGTGCCCAGGGAAGGACTGAAGCTTTCTTT. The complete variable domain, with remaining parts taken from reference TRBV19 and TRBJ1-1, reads DGGITQSPKYLFRKEGQNVTLSCEQNLNHDAMYWYRQDPGQGLRLIYYSQIVNDFQKGDIAEGYSVSREKKESFPLTVTSAQKNPTAFYLCASSAQGRTEAFFGQGTRLTVV.

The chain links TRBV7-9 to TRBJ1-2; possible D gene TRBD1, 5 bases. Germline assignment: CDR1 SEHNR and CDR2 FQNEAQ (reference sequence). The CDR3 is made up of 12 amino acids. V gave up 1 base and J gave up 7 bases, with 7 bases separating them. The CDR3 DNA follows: TGTGCCAGCAGCTTAGGCAGGGCTGGCTACACCTTC. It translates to CASSLGRAGYTF.

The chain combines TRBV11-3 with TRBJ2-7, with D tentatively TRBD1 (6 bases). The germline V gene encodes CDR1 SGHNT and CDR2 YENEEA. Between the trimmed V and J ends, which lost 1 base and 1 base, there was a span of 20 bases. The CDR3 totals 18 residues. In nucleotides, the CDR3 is TGTGCCAGCAGCTTAGTACCCGAATCGACAGGTAAGTCCTACGAGCAGTACTTC. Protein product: CASSLVPESTGKSYEQYF.

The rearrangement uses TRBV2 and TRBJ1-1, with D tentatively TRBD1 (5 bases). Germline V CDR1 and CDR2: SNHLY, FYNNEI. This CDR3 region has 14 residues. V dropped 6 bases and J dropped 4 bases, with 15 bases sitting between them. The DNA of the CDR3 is TGTGCCAGCAGCGGCGACGCGGGGCGCACTGAAGCTTTCTTT. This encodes CASSGDAGRTEAFF.

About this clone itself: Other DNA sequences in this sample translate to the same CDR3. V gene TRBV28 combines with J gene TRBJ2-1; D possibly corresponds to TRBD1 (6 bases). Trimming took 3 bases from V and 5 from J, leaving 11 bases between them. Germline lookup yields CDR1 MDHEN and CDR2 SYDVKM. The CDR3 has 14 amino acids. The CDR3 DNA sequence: TGTGCCAGCAGTTTGAGGCAGGGGAACAATGAGCAGTTCTTC. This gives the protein CASSLRQGNNEQFF.

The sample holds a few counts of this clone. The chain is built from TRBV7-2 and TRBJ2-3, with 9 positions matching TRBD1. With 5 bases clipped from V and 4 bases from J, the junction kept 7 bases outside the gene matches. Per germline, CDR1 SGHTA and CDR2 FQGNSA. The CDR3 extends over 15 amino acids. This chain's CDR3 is CASSLQGARADTQYF. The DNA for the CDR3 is TGTGCCAGCAGCCTACAGGGGGCAAGGGCAGATACGCAGTATTTT.

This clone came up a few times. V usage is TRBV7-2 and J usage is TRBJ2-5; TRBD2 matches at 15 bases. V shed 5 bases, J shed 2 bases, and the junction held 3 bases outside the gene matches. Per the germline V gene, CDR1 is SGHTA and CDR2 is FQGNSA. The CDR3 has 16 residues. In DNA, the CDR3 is TGTGCCAGCAGCCCTGGGACTAGCGGGGGGCAAGAGACCCAGTACTTC. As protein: CASSPGTSGGQETQYF.

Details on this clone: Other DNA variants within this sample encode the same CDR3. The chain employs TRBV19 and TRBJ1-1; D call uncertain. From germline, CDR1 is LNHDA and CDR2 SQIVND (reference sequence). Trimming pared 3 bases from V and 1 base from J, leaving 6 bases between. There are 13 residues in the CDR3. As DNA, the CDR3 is TGTGCCAGTAGTATTCGGGGGAACACTGAAGCTTTCTTT. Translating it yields CASSIRGNTEAFF.

Here the CDR3 DNA reads TGTGCCAGCAGCAAAGGTGGGACAGGACTTGAGCCCCAGCATTTT. Translation gives CASSKGGTGLEPQHF. The gene calls are TRBV21-1 and TRBJ1-5; the table's D call, TRBD1, has no DNA check behind it. TRBV21-1 is a pseudogene segment. This CDR3 comprises 15 residues.

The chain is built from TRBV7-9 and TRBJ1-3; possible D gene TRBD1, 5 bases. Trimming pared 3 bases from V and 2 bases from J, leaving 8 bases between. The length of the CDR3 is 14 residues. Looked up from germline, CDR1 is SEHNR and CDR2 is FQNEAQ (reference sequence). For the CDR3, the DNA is TGTGCCAGCAGCTTGTTAGGGGCTGGAAACACCATATATTTT. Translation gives CASSLLGAGNTIYF.

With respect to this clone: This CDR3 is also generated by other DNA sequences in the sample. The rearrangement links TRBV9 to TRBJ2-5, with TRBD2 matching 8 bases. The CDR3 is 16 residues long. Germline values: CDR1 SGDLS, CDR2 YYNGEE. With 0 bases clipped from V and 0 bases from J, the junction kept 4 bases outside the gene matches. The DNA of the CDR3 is TGTGCCAGCAGCGTAGAGGCGGGGGGATACCAAGAGACCCAGTACTTC. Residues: CASSVEAGGYQETQYF.

In DNA form, the CDR3 reads TGCGCCAGCAGTGACCCGATGCGGGACAGGGGGAAGCAGGATTCACCCCTCCACTTT. Translation: CASSDPMRDRGKQDSPLHF. V and J are TRBV10-2 and TRBJ1-6, with 11 nucleotides matching TRBD1. This CDR3 has 19 residues. Germline CDR1 WSHSY, CDR2 SAAADI. V gave up 3 bases and J gave up 8 bases; unmatched junction bases: 15.

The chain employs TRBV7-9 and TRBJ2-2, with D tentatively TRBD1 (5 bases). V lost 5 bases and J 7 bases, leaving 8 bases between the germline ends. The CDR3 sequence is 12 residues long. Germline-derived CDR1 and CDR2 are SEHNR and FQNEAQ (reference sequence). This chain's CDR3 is CASSADNGELFF. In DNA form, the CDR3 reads TGTGCCAGCAGCGCGGACAACGGGGAGCTGTTTTTT. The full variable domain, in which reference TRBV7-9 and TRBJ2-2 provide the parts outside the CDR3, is DTGVSQNPRHKITKRGQNVTFRCDPISEHNRLYWYRQTLGQGPEFLTYFQNEAQLEKSRLLSDRFSAERPKGSFSTLEIQRTEQGDSAMYLCASSADNGELFFGEGSRLTVL.

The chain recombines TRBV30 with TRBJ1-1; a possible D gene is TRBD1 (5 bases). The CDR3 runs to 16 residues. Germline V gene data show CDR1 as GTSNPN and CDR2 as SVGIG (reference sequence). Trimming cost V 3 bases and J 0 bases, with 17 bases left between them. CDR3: CAWRGRAGSMNTEAFF. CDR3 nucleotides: TGTGCCTGGAGGGGGAGGGCAGGGAGCATGAACACTGAAGCTTTCTTT.